Below, 22 T cell receptor beta chains from the same sample are listed, as sequenced in a study of cytomegalovirus exposure and HLA in healthy donors. Profiling relied on immunoSEQ multiplex PCR, and the TCRdb table lists in-frame clones only, not all of them. This sample yields 60,000 to 85,000 clones, of which 96% are seen a single time; roughly 4.7% belongs to the top ten. The sequencing sample was made of PBMCs. These TCRs come from a woman under 30 in good health and CMV-seropositive.

The rearrangement links TRBV14 to TRBJ2-1; 13 bases align to TRBD2. In germline, CDR1 is SGHDN, CDR2 FVKESK. The CDR3 is 17 residues long. Trimming removed 0 bases from V and 7 bases from J; junction bases left unmatched: 6. The CDR3 is CASSQDHRTSGSNEQFF. DNA for the CDR3: TGTGCCAGCAGCCAAGACCACAGGACTAGCGGGAGTAATGAGCAGTTCTTC.

The gene calls are TRBV9 and TRBJ2-3; 10 positions agree with TRBD1. V gave up 0 bases and J gave up 1 base; unmatched junction bases: 2. Germline V lookup: CDR1 SGDLS, CDR2 YYNGEE. This CDR3 contains 16 residues. The CDR3 reads CASSVEGTGGTDTQYF. The DNA for the CDR3 is TGTGCCAGCAGCGTAGAGGGGACAGGGGGCACAGATACGCAGTATTTT.

The rearrangement uses TRBV19 and TRBJ1-5; no clear D gene. Germline V gene lookup returns CDR1 LNHDA and CDR2 SQIVND (reference sequence). The CDR3 runs 16 residues. The V and J ends lost 5 bases and 1 base respectively, with 15 bases between them. The CDR3 DNA reads TGTGCCAGTAGTGAAGCCGGCAGGCTAAGCAATCAGCCCCAGCATTTT. It yields the protein CASSEAGRLSNQPQHF.

The J gene is TRBJ2-3, the V gene TRBV28, with D perhaps matching TRBD2 (8 bases). V shed 6 bases and J shed 3 bases, with 25 bases lying between them. Germline CDR1 and CDR2: MDHEN and SYDVKM. CDR3 size: 18 residues. The CDR3 protein is CASSPPRGAGGETDTQYF. In DNA form, the CDR3 reads TGTGCCAGCAGCCCACCCAGGGGGGCGGGAGGTGAAACAGATACGCAGTATTTT.

The V gene is TRBV2, the J gene TRBJ2-5, with TRBD1 as a possible D gene (5 bases). Trimming removed 6 bases from V and 2 bases from J, with 7 bases in between. The CDR3 has 12 amino acids. Per the germline V gene, CDR1 is SNHLY and CDR2 is FYNNEI. CDR3 region: CASRTVQETQYF. The CDR3 DNA sequence: TGTGCCAGCAGGACAGTTCAAGAGACCCAGTACTTC. Drawing the rest from reference TRBV2 and TRBJ2-5, the complete variable domain is EPEVTQTPSHQVTQMGQEVILRCVPISNHLYFYWYRQILGQKVEFLVSFYNNEISEKSEIFDDQFSVERPDGSNFTLKIRSTKLEDSAMYFCASRTVQETQYFGPGTRLLVL.

The V gene is TRBV29-1, the J gene TRBJ1-4; D is perhaps TRBD1 (5 bases). This CDR3 is 13 amino acids long. V shed 3 bases and J shed 8 bases, with 13 bases lying between them. Per the germline V gene, CDR1 is SQVTM and CDR2 is ANQGSEA. The CDR3 region is CSVEETGGEKLFF. For the CDR3, the DNA is TGCAGCGTTGAGGAAACAGGTGGGGAAAAACTGTTTTTT.

This chain uses TRBV6-1 with TRBJ2-7, with 7 bases fitting TRBD1. V was clipped by 3 bases and J by 4 bases; unmatched bases: 12. This CDR3 contains 16 residues. From germline, CDR1 is MNHNS and CDR2 SASEGT. In DNA, the CDR3 is TGTGCCAGCAGTGACTATAGACAGGGTGATTCTTACGAGCAGTACTTC. Protein: CASSDYRQGDSYEQYF.

The chain recombines TRBV5-1 with TRBJ2-7, with TRBD1 identical over 10 bases. V gave up 5 bases and J gave up 6 bases; unmatched junction bases: 11. The germline CDR1 and CDR2 sequences are SGHRS and YFSETQ. This CDR3 has 15 amino acids. This CDR3 reads CASRTTGGEISEQYF. As DNA, the CDR3 is TGCGCCAGCAGAACGACAGGGGGCGAAATCAGCGAGCAGTACTTC. Using reference TRBV5-1 and TRBJ2-7 for the parts outside the CDR3, the full variable domain is KAGVTQTPRYLIKTRGQQVTLSCSPISGHRSVSWYQQTPGQGLQFLFEYFSETQRNKGNFPGRFSGRQFSNSRSEMNVSTLELGDSALYLCASRTTGGEISEQYFGPGTRLTVT.

This chain connects TRBV11-2 to TRBJ2-3; TRBD1 matches 9 bases. J gave up 6 bases and V 1 base, and 5 bases lay outside the gene matches. Germline V CDR1 and CDR2: SGHAT, FQNNGV. The CDR3 sequence is 15 residues long. The CDR3 sequence: CASSLVGQGGDTQYF. CDR3 DNA sequence: TGTGCCAGCAGCTTAGTGGGACAGGGAGGGGATACGCAGTATTTT.

This clone came up a few times. CDR3: CASSYGTGEYEQYF. DNA for the CDR3: TGTGCCAGCAGTTACGGGACAGGGGAATACGAGCAGTACTTC. V is TRBV6-5 and J is TRBJ2-7; 10 nucleotides match TRBD1. This CDR3 is 14 amino acids long. Germline V gives CDR1 MNHEY, CDR2 SVGAGI. The V segment lost 2 bases and the J segment 4 bases; nucleotides outside the gene matches: 2.

The rearrangement links TRBV7-2 to TRBJ1-5; D perhaps matches TRBD1 (5 bases). Germline lookup yields CDR1 SGHTA and CDR2 FQGNSA. The CDR3 covers 14 residues. V shed 3 bases and J shed 3 bases, with 9 bases lying between them. CDR3 amino acids: CASSLGQNNQPQHF. CDR3 nucleotides: TGTGCCAGCAGCTTGGGGCAGAACAATCAGCCCCAGCATTTT.

The J gene is TRBJ2-7, the V gene TRBV11-2, with 9 nucleotides matching TRBD2. This CDR3 is built from 19 residues. The V gene's germline CDR1 is SGHAT and CDR2 FQNNGV. J gave up 2 bases and V 2 bases, and 16 bases lay outside the gene matches. In nucleotides, the CDR3 is TGTGCCAGCAGCTTACCGCCCCTCGGGCTAGCTAGCGGGGCCTACGAGCAGTACTTC. Its translation is CASSLPPLGLASGAYEQYF. The variable domain in full, with the rest retrieved from reference TRBV11-2 and TRBJ2-7, is EAGVAQSPRYKIIEKRQSVAFWCNPISGHATLYWYQQILGQGPKLLIQFQNNGVVDDSQLPKDRFSAERLKGVDSTLKIQPAKLEDSAVYLCASSLPPLGLASGAYEQYFGPGTRLTVT.

This clone occurred a few times. The V gene is TRBV10-3, the J gene TRBJ2-7; TRBD2 matches at 10 bases. CDR1 and CDR2 from the germline V gene are ENHRY and SYGVKD. The CDR3 totals 14 residues. The V gene end was trimmed by 6 bases and the J gene end by 1 base; junction bases not matched to a gene: 3. The chain's CDR3 is CAIRASGSSYEQYF. The CDR3 DNA reads as TGTGCCATCAGGGCTAGCGGGAGTTCCTACGAGCAGTACTTC.

This chain connects TRBV4-2 to TRBJ2-4; weak D call: TRBD2 (6 bases). V shed 0 bases and J shed 0 bases, with 9 bases lying between them. This CDR3 contains 16 residues. Germline loops: CDR1 LGHNA, CDR2 YNFKEQ. The CDR3 nucleotides are TGTGCCAGCAGCCAAGAGGGAGGCATAGCCAAAAACATTCAGTACTTC. This encodes CASSQEGGIAKNIQYF.

This chain uses TRBV7-2 with TRBJ2-3, with D possibly TRBD2 on 5 matching bases. Germline V gene data show CDR1 as SGHTA and CDR2 as FQGNSA. CDR3 length: 14 amino acids. Trimming left V 2 bases short and J 0 bases short, with 6 bases between. The CDR3 DNA is TGTGCCAGCAGCTTAAGAGGGAGCACAGATACGCAGTATTTT. Amino acid sequence: CASSLRGSTDTQYF.

This clone appeared once. This chain joins TRBV5-1 and TRBJ2-1, with TRBD2 matching over 8 bases. Germline-derived CDR1 and CDR2 are SGHRS and YFSETQ. The V segment lost 0 bases and the J segment 8 bases; nucleotides outside the gene matches: 10. The length of the CDR3 is 16 residues. This CDR3 reads CASSLGPAGDIYEQFF. The CDR3 DNA reads as TGCGCCAGCAGCTTGGGTCCAGCGGGAGATATCTATGAGCAGTTCTTC.

In DNA form, the CDR3 reads TGTGCCAGCAGCGCTGGACTAGCGGCCACAGATACGCAGTATTTT. This encodes CASSAGLAATDTQYF. V usage is TRBV7-3 and J usage is TRBJ2-3; 10 bases agree with TRBD2. From germline, CDR1 is SGHTA and CDR2 FQGTGA. The CDR3 consists of 15 residues. V shed 5 bases, J shed 2 bases, and the junction held 4 bases outside the gene matches.

This clone was found once. The chain employs TRBV6-1 and TRBJ2-3, with 11 bases matching TRBD1. Germline V gives CDR1 MNHNS, CDR2 SASEGT. J lost 3 bases, V lost 4 bases, and 9 bases had no gene match. This CDR3 region has 17 residues. The CDR3 DNA reads as TGTGCCAGCAGTGTCAAATCAGGGACAGGGGGGACAGATACGCAGTATTTT. Protein product: CASSVKSGTGGTDTQYF.

The gene calls are TRBV2 and TRBJ2-3; 7 bases are shared with TRBD1. J was trimmed by 2 bases and V by 6 bases; bases with no gene match: 5. Germline assignment: CDR1 SNHLY and CDR2 FYNNEI. CDR3 size: 14 residues. The CDR3 protein is CASRRQGPTDTQYF. As DNA, the CDR3 is TGTGCCAGCAGACGACAGGGACCCACAGATACGCAGTATTTT. Full variable domain (missing parts from reference TRBV2 and TRBJ2-3): EPEVTQTPSHQVTQMGQEVILRCVPISNHLYFYWYRQILGQKVEFLVSFYNNEISEKSEIFDDQFSVERPDGSNFTLKIRSTKLEDSAMYFCASRRQGPTDTQYFGPGTRLTVL.

The chain links TRBV11-3 to TRBJ2-1; D is perhaps TRBD2 (6 bases). The CDR3 consists of 12 residues. Germline loops: CDR1 SGHNT, CDR2 YENEEA. Deletions cut 3 bases from V and 7 bases from J, with 7 bases between. CDR3 DNA sequence: TGTGCCAGCAGCTTGGGACTGAATGAGCAGTTCTTC. Protein product: CASSLGLNEQFF.

The chain joins TRBV2 to TRBJ2-5; 10 bases fit TRBD2. With 5 bases clipped from V and 4 bases from J, the junction kept 7 bases outside the gene matches. Germline CDR1 reads SNHLY; CDR2 reads FYNNEI. The CDR3 is made up of 15 amino acids. The CDR3 DNA reads TGTGCCAGCAGTCCTAGCGGGAGCAGACGAGAGACCCAGTACTTC. It translates to CASSPSGSRRETQYF.

V usage is TRBV7-8 and J usage is TRBJ2-7; tentative D call: TRBD1 (6 bases). Germline CDR1 and CDR2: SGHVS and FQNEAQ. The V and J ends lost 10 bases and 1 base respectively, with 20 bases between them. This CDR3 is 15 amino acids long. As DNA, the CDR3 is TGTGCCACCACGGCAGGGGCAGGCCAATCCTACGAGCAGTACTTC. The encoded protein is CATTAGAGQSYEQYF.